This T cell receptor (beta chain) was captured by sequencing in a study of blood T cell repertoires in COVID-19. Study at large: Italy, Spain and the United States were the sources of the convalescent and acute COVID-19 samples. PBMCs, B-cell-depleted T cells, or T cells provided the cDNA or gDNA that made up the material.

Original methodology: Cell counts per sample came from amplifying reference gene primers. TCRdb keeps only in-frame clones here, not all; method: immunoSEQ multiplex PCR. V and J calls and clone size are those listed in that table; D and trimming were worked out from the DNA. The data hold hundreds of thousands of clones, with around four fifths observed a single time. The V gene's germline CDR1 is MDHEN and CDR2 SYDVKM. V was trimmed by 1 base and J by 5 bases, leaving 6 bases between them. The CDR3 extends over 12 amino acids. The clonotype originates from a man younger than 40 with active or convalescent COVID-19. The sample was peripheral blood. V usage is TRBV28 and J usage is TRBJ2-7; D call uncertain. The CDR3 loop reads CASSLLGDEQYF. Written as DNA, the CDR3 is TGTGCCAGCAGTTTATTGGGCGACGAGCAGTACTTC. Filled out from reference TRBV28 and TRBJ2-7, the complete variable domain reads DVKVTQSSRYLVKRTGEKVFLECVQDMDHENMFWYRQDPGLGLRLIYFSYDVKMKEKGDIPEGYSVSREKKERFSLILESASTNQTSMYLCASSLLGDEQYFGPGTRLTVT.